The clone carrying this T cell receptor beta chain was seen a handful of times. The antigen is not known. The CDR3 is made up of 12 amino acids. The germline gives CDR1 DFQATT, CDR2 SNEGSKA (reference sequence). Trimming left V 5 bases short and J 7 bases short, with 12 bases between. These data originate in a study of T-cell reconstitution after alpha-beta-depleted transplantation in children. Preparing the TCRbeta library involved the use of unique molecular identifiers. MiXCR, run by TCRdb on the PCR reads, gives a single entry per CDR3 protein. The sample shows 610,000 or so distinct CDR3 sequences, approximately 30% of them seen only once. General observations from the study: Expanded graft clones numbering several hundred reportedly gave rise to alpha-beta T cells about two months after transplant. Newly produced T cells mostly provided counts and TCRbeta diversity after one year, as hyperexpanded clones declined. Some patients showed high day-60 TCRbeta diversity, which derived from surviving recipient T cells and thymic progenitors.

Sequencing was performed on PBMCs, taken before TCRalphabeta/CD19-depleted stem cell transplant. The source of this sequence is a boy under three years old with Wiskott-Aldrich syndrome, due to receive a stem cell transplant. The chain links TRBV20-1 to TRBJ1-5; D call uncertain. CDR3 residues: CSARAPGQPQHF. DNA for the CDR3: TGCAGTGCTCGGGCCCCCGGGCAGCCCCAGCATTTT.